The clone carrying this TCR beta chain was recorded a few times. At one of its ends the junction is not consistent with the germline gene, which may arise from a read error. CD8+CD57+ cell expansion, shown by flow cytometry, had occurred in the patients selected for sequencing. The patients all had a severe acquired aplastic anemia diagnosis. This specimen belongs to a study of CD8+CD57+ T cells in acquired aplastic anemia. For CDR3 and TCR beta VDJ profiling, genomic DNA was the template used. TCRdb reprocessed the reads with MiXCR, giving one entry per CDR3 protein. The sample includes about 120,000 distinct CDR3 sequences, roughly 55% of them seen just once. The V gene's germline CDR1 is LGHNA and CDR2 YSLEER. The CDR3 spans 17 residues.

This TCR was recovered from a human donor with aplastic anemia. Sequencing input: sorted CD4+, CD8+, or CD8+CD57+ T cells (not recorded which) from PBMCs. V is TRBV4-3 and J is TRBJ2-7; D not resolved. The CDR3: CAGSQDEGLTDSYEQYF. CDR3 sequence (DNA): TGCGCCGGCAGCCAAGATGAAGGTCTGACTGACTCCTACGAGCAGTACTTC.